These 24 T cell receptor beta chains were all obtained from the same sample, sequenced in a study of identical twins. MiXCR, run by TCRdb on the 5' RACE reads, gives a single entry per CDR3 protein. Among about 890,000 distinct CDR3 sequences listed, roughly an eighth were seen once. The sample also formed part of further work on yellow fever vaccine responses in identical twins.

The sequencing sample was made of PBMCs. These receptors were taken from a woman between 18 and 30 years old in good health.

In this sample, this clonotype turned up many times. This chain connects TRBV5-5 to TRBJ1-5; D ambiguous. Germline assignment: CDR1 SGHKS and CDR2 YYEKEE (reference sequence). CDR3 size: 14 residues. Trimming took off 4 bases at V and 0 bases at J, with 8 bases between the two ends. The CDR3 sequence is CASSPGLSNQPQHF. The CDR3 DNA follows: TGTGCCAGCAGCCCGGGCCTTAGCAATCAGCCCCAGCATTTT.

The chain combines TRBV11-2 with TRBJ2-7; D possibly uses TRBD1 or TRBD2 (5 bases each). V lost 2 bases and J lost 7, with 21 bases in between. CDR1 is SGHAT, CDR2 FQNNGV, per germline. The CDR3 contains 16 residues. The CDR3 loop is CASSLMVGPIPREQYV. Here the CDR3 DNA reads TGTGCCAGCAGCTTAATGGTGGGACCAATCCCTCGTGAGCAGTACGTC.

This clonotype was seen only a few times. V gene TRBV5-1 combines with J gene TRBJ2-3; D is perhaps TRBD2 (5 bases). This CDR3 has 16 amino acids. V was cut by 0 bases and J by 3 bases, with 14 bases left in between. Germline values: CDR1 SGHRS, CDR2 YFSETQ. This CDR3 is CASSLAEYGMTDTQYF. Written as DNA, the CDR3 is TGCGCCAGCAGCTTGGCGGAATACGGGATGACAGATACGCAGTATTTT.

This clonotype has only one observation. One end of the junction fails to match germline, which may point to a read error. This chain links TRBV6-6 with TRBJ2-2; tentatively, D is TRBD1 or TRBD2 (5 bases each). Germline-derived CDR1 and CDR2 are MNHNY and SVGAGI (reference sequence). The CDR3 contains 18 residues. CDR3 nucleotides: TGTGCCCGCAGTTTCCCGAATTTCCGGGACGGTCGTATCCGGGAGCTGTTTTTT. The encoded protein is CARSFPNFRDGRIRELFF.

This clonotype has at least ten counts. The gene calls are TRBV7-9 and TRBJ1-4; D is perhaps TRBD1 (5 bases). The CDR3 loop spans 14 amino acids. V was cut by 6 bases and J by 3 bases, with 11 bases left in between. The germline V gene encodes CDR1 SEHNR and CDR2 FQNEAQ (reference sequence). The CDR3 nucleotides read TGTGCCAGCAGTCCCGTGGGACCTAATGAAAAACTGTTTTTT. Translated, it gives CASSPVGPNEKLFF. Complete variable domain (other parts from reference TRBV7-9 and TRBJ1-4): DTGVSQNPRHKITKRGQNVTFRCDPISEHNRLYWYRQTLGQGPEFLTYFQNEAQLEKSRLLSDRFSAERPKGSFSTLEIQRTEQGDSAMYLCASSPVGPNEKLFFGSGTQLSVL.

The chain has TRBV6-2 or TRBV6-3 and TRBJ1-5, with 7 bases fitting TRBD1. Trimming took 3 bases from V and 0 from J; bases not matched to a gene: 5. Germline V gene sequence: CDR1 MNHEY, CDR2 SVGEGT. This CDR3 is built from 16 residues. CDR3 residues: CASSYVEGASNQPQHF. Written as DNA, the CDR3 is TGTGCCAGCAGTTATGTCGAGGGGGCTAGCAATCAGCCCCAGCATTTT.

CDR3 bases: TGTGCCAGCAGTGATTCCGGACAGGGTCCAGATACGCAGTATTTT. Translated: CASSDSGQGPDTQYF. This chain links TRBV2 with TRBJ2-3; 8 nucleotides agree with TRBD1. Germline CDR1 SNHLY, CDR2 FYNNEI. The V and J ends lost 3 bases and 4 bases, in that order; junction bases with no gene match: 6. The CDR3 is 15 amino acids.

DNA for the CDR3: TGTGCCAGCAGCGAATATGGGACAGTCAGCACAGATACGCAGTATTTT. Encoded protein: CASSEYGTVSTDTQYF. The gene calls are TRBV9 and TRBJ2-3; 7 nucleotides agree with TRBD1. The CDR3 is 16 amino acids. The ends lost 3 bases at V and 0 bases at J; junction bases unmatched: 7. CDR1 and CDR2 (germline): SGDLS, YYNGEE.

The CDR3, as DNA: TGCAGTGCTAGGGGGCCTAGCGGGAGGACAGATACGCAGTATTTT. Residues: CSARGPSGRTDTQYF. The chain is built from TRBV20-1 and TRBJ2-3; TRBD2 matches at 11 bases. The CDR3 has 15 amino acids. CDR1 and CDR2 (germline): DFQATT, SNEGSKA (reference sequence). V lost 3 bases, J lost 3 bases, and 5 bases stayed unmatched.

This clonotype showed up just a few times. The chain combines TRBV10-3 with TRBJ1-1; D not resolved. The germline V gene has CDR1 ENHRY and CDR2 SYGVKD. The CDR3 contains 15 residues. Trimming cost V 2 bases and J 1 base, with 11 bases left between them. The CDR3 DNA reads TGTGCCATCAGTGAGGAGCAGGACTGGAACACTGAAGCTTTCTTT. Translating it yields CAISEEQDWNTEAFF.

V and J are TRBV7-3 and TRBJ2-3, with TRBD2 identical over 10 bases. The CDR3 loop spans 18 amino acids. Germline V lookup: CDR1 SGHTA, CDR2 FQGTGA. The J segment lost 3 bases and the V segment lost 3 bases, leaving 12 bases of the junction unmatched. The CDR3 here is CASSFMASGSGRTDTQYF. CDR3 in DNA: TGTGCCAGCAGCTTTATGGCTAGCGGGAGTGGTAGGACAGATACGCAGTATTTT.

V and J are TRBV20-1 and TRBJ2-7, with 7 bases matching TRBD1. The length of the CDR3 is 11 residues. The V and J ends lost 6 bases and 6 bases, in that order; junction bases with no gene match: 5. Germline V gene lookup returns CDR1 DFQATT and CDR2 SNEGSKA (reference sequence). The CDR3 reads CSANTGAEQYF. The DNA for the CDR3 is TGCAGTGCAAATACAGGGGCCGAGCAGTACTTC.

The chain employs TRBV4-2 and TRBJ2-1; the D is unclear. The ends were cut back, 6 bases at V and 0 bases at J, with 15 bases in the middle. The germline V gene has CDR1 LGHNA and CDR2 YNFKEQ. CDR3 length: 16 amino acids. In DNA form, the CDR3 reads TGTGCCAGCAGAGGTACCGAGACCGCCTCCTACAATGAGCAGTTCTTC. It codes for CASRGTETASYNEQFF.

This clonotype was counted ten times or more. V and J are TRBV24-1 and TRBJ2-3; D is possibly TRBD1 (6 bases). The germline V gene encodes CDR1 KGHDR and CDR2 SFDVKD. Trimming removed 4 bases from V and 2 bases from J, with 12 bases in between. This CDR3 spans 15 amino acids. CDR3 DNA: TGTGCCACCAGTGACCGGACAGAACACACAGATACGCAGTATTTT. Residues: CATSDRTEHTDTQYF.

J is TRBJ1-1 and V is TRBV12-3 or TRBV12-4; D is unclear. V was clipped by 6 bases and J by 8 bases, with 13 bases between them. The CDR3 sequence is 12 residues long. CDR3 coding DNA: TGTGCCAGCAGCTCCGGTGGAGGGGAAGCTTTCTTT. Translating it yields CASSSGGGEAFF.

This clonotype has at least ten counts. This sequence joins TRBV5-1 and TRBJ2-3; tentative D call: TRBD1 (5 bases). The V gene lost 2 bases and the J gene lost 0 bases, with 10 bases spanning the gap. The CDR3 totals 15 residues. Germline CDR1 reads SGHRS; CDR2 reads YFSETQ. CDR3 amino acids: CASSFPRASTDTQYF. CDR3 nucleotides: TGCGCCAGCAGCTTCCCCAGGGCTAGCACAGATACGCAGTATTTT.

This clonotype was detected only a few times. This rearrangement joins TRBV20-1 to TRBJ2-3; TRBD2 aligns across 11 bases. The V gene end was trimmed by 5 bases and the J gene end by 0 bases; junction bases not matched to a gene: 7. This CDR3 is 16 amino acids long. Per the germline V gene, CDR1 is DFQATT and CDR2 is SNEGSKA (reference sequence). CDR3 sequence reads: CSASPTSGVSTDTQYF. The CDR3 region has the DNA TGCAGTGCTTCCCCGACTAGCGGGGTCAGCACAGATACGCAGTATTTT.

In its sample, this clonotype was seen a few times. The V gene is TRBV9, the J gene TRBJ2-1, with TRBD2 matching over 8 bases. This CDR3 contains 15 residues. The trim removed 2 bases at V and 8 bases at J, leaving 9 bases unmatched. Germline CDR1 reads SGDLS; CDR2 reads YYNGEE. CDR3 sequence (DNA): TGTGCCAGCAGCGTTTACGGGAGGGCGGGGGATGAGCAGTTCTTC. Translated: CASSVYGRAGDEQFF.

This clonotype was recorded a few times. The CDR3 region has the DNA TGTGCCAGCAGTCCGCCCCCGGGACGGGGCTCCTACGAGCAGTACTTC. Translating it yields CASSPPPGRGSYEQYF. The rearrangement links TRBV12-3 or TRBV12-4 to TRBJ2-7, with D perhaps given as TRBD1 or TRBD2 (5 bases each). V dropped 5 bases and J dropped 0 bases, with 17 bases sitting between them. This CDR3 has 16 residues.

This clonotype turned up a few times. The V call is TRBV29-1, the J call TRBJ2-3, with 9 bases aligning to TRBD1. The CDR3 has 13 residues. J was trimmed by 1 base and V by 5 bases; bases with no gene match: 1. Per germline, CDR1 SQVTM and CDR2 ANQGSEA. The chain's CDR3 is CSVRTGGTDTQYF. DNA of the CDR3: TGCAGCGTTAGGACAGGGGGCACAGATACGCAGTATTTT.

This clonotype has only a few counts. This sequence joins TRBV5-1 and TRBJ1-1, with a weak D call TRBD1 (5 bases). The CDR3 consists of 17 residues. Germline CDR1 is SGHRS and CDR2 is YFSETQ. V was clipped by 0 bases and J by 0 bases, with 15 bases between them. CDR3 sequence (DNA): TGCGCCAGCAGCTTGGAGGGGCTCCGGGTTATGAACACTGAAGCTTTCTTT. Amino acid sequence: CASSLEGLRVMNTEAFF.

V usage is TRBV4-2 and J usage is TRBJ2-2; 7 bases align to TRBD2. V trimming: 4 bases; J trimming: 5 bases; junction bases outside the gene matches: 7. The CDR3 has 15 residues. The germline V gene encodes CDR1 LGHNA and CDR2 YNFKEQ. The CDR3 DNA sequence: TGTGCCAGCAGCCCAAATTGGGGAGGGACCGGGGAGCTGTTTTTT. This encodes CASSPNWGGTGELFF.

The chain employs TRBV20-1 and TRBJ2-5; TRBD2 matches at 7 bases. J was trimmed by 4 bases and V by 0 bases; bases with no gene match: 11. This CDR3 region has 16 residues. Germline lookup yields CDR1 DFQATT and CDR2 SNEGSKA (reference sequence). CDR3: CSARDREALARETQYF. CDR3 nucleotide sequence: TGCAGTGCTAGAGATCGGGAGGCCCTTGCCCGAGAGACCCAGTACTTC.

This clonotype was found many times. The chain couples TRBV6-5 to TRBJ2-5; no clear D gene. The V gene's germline CDR1 is MNHEY and CDR2 SVGAGI. This CDR3 region has 13 residues. Between the trimmed V and J ends, which lost 3 bases and 5 bases, there was a span of 10 bases. The CDR3 region has the DNA TGTGCCAGCAGTTATGGCGGTGGGGAGACCCAGTACTTC. It is translated as CASSYGGGETQYF.